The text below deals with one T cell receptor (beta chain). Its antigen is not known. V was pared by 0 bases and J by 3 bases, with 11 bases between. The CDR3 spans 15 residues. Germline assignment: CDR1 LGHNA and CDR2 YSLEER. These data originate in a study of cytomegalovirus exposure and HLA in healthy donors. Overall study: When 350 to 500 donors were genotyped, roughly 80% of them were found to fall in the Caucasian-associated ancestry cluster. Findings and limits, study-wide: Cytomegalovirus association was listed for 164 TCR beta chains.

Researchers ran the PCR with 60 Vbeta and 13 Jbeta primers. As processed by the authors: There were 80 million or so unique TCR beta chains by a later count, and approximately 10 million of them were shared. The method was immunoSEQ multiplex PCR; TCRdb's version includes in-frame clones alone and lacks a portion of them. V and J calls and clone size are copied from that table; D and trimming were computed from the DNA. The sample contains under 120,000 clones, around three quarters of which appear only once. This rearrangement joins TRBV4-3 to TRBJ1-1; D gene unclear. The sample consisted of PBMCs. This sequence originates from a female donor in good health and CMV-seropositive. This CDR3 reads CASSQEVRRDTEAFF. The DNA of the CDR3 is TGCGCCAGCAGCCAAGAGGTCCGCCGGGACACTGAAGCTTTCTTT.